This TCR beta chain was profiled in a study of CD8 T cells in ankylosing spondylitis. Study outcomes and limitations: Roughly eight highly homologous variants made up a TCR beta motif, and this motif appeared characteristic of ankylosing spondylitis blood.

In germline, CDR1 is SGHTA, CDR2 FQGNSA. V dropped 5 bases and J dropped 1; count of bases not matched to a gene: 5. The CDR3 consists of 15 residues. TCRdb recomputed calls from the 5' RACE reads with MiXCR, one row per CDR3 protein. The table shows 390,000 or so distinct CDR3 sequences, with approximately 20% occurring only once. This clonotype has a handful of counts. Its antigen remains unknown. The rearrangement links TRBV7-2 to TRBJ2-4, with 7 bases fitting TRBD1. The TCR originated in a male donor with ankylosing spondylitis. The sequenced sample was blood, either unsorted or a sorted T cell fraction (not recorded which). CDR3 region: CASSPDRAAKNIQYF. CDR3 bases: TGTGCCAGCAGCCCTGACAGGGCGGCCAAAAACATTCAGTACTTC.